This T cell receptor (beta chain) was recorded in a study of cytomegalovirus exposure and HLA in healthy donors (dated by TCRdb to 2017 to 2019). As for the study more broadly: An earlier analysis of some 600 of the donors reported over 250 Gb of sequence data and 95 million to 120 million unique TCR beta sequences obtained from approximately 180 million T cells. About 300 gigabases of sequencing data and roughly 81 million unique TCR sequences made up an early release that covered around 640 HLA-typed donors. Of the roughly 400 genotyped donors, around 81% fell in the genetic ancestry cluster associated with self-reported Caucasian donors. The study aimed to test whether signatures of past pathogen exposure could be identified by cataloging public T cell receptors. The T cell repertoires of 666 subjects were profiled by immunosequencing and related to cytomegalovirus serostatus. A separate validation cohort of 90 to 150 different subjects was used in addition to the approximately 670-subject first cohort. To predict cytomegalovirus infection status, the study combined high-throughput TCR immunosequencing, statistical association of individual TCRs with disease status, and machine learning. A later analysis re-examined previously published TCR beta repertoires from around 670 donors and added high-resolution HLA genotyping to investigate patterns of TCR occurrence. In the later analysis, no new phenotypic data were used to find candidate immune exposures; instead, reliance was placed on TCR beta sequences and their occurrence across donors. An earlier analysis of some 500 of the donors used high-throughput TCR beta sequencing to judge whether each TCR beta V gene segment behaved as functional or pseudogenic. Donor age, sex, ethnicity and CMV serostatus were compiled alongside the repertoire data. In a later genetic analysis, genome-wide SNP genotypes for about three fifths of the roughly 670 donors were used, and that subset was treated as a discovery cohort. All discovery cohort repertoires had been generated on a single sequencing platform. Both class I and class II loci were covered by HLA typing, at four-digit resolution. Typing coverage differed by locus: A, B, C, DRB1 and DQB1 were typed in roughly 620-640 donors, DQA1 in 500 to 550, DPA1 in 600 to 610, and DPB1 in just under 480. Four or five DR-DQ haplotypes were handled as single units for association and clustering, since linkage in the cohort was strong. Among about 410 genotyped donors of the cohort, an average of approximately 220,000 unique TCR beta nucleotide sequences was sequenced per donor, of which about 20% were non-productive.

In total, approximately 690 healthy bone marrow donors made up the cohort. Cohort members were all nominally healthy when sampled, although unrecorded immune exposures were likely present. The donor was CMV seronegative and belonged to the group of 352 seronegative cohort members. Each donor provided a peripheral blood sample, and peripheral blood mononuclear cells were used for TCR beta sequencing. Genomic DNA was extracted from the blood cell samples with the Qiagen DNeasy Blood Extraction Kit. In regard to this clone: Its antigen is unknown. Nothing much larger sits one base from this clone, and base qualities are not available.

Looking up the germline V gene yields CDR1 MDHEN and CDR2 SYDVKM. The CDR3 has 14 amino acids, counting the end cysteine and phenylalanine. Solely the CDR3 DNA is kept, with 42 bases framed from the first base. V is cut by 4 bases and J by 5 bases, and the space between the germline ends is 14 bases. Here is what the overall study found, with its caveats: HLA typing was unavailable for some donors at each locus, so association tests used only the typed subset. The authors suggested that the approach could potentially be generalized to other disease states and immunological phenotypes. The cohort was sequenced for TCR beta chains only, and without alpha or paired-chain data the features that could be detected were limited. In vitro tests confirmed that three of the cytomegalovirus-associated TCR beta chains recognize cytomegalovirus antigens. The 87-base-pair reads could not distinguish some IMGT-functional V segments, including TRBV6-2 and TRBV6-3, so those segments were excluded. Most TCR sequences were seen in very few donors, while some public TCRs were found in many individuals. A total of 164 TCR beta chains were listed by the study as associated with cytomegalovirus. In a later analysis, HLA-associated TCR beta chains showed more clonal expansion and lower generation probabilities than non-associated chains that were equally common. In a later analysis, the rate of TCR association differed among HLA loci, with DRB1 alleles having the most associated TCRs and HLA-C alleles having the fewest. Because counts were too low, seventeen rarely observed V segments, including chromosome 9 orphons, were left out of the earlier analysis of roughly 600 of the donors. Linkage disequilibrium might explain the correlated functional status among segregating V segments, but an unknown experimental factor could not be ruled out. Several of the top co-occurrence clusters appeared to be linked to parvovirus B19, influenza, CMV and Epstein-Barr virus, according to a later analysis. An association between a missense DCLRE1C variant and V-gene and J-gene trimming of TCR beta chains was found in a later genetic analysis and replicated in an independent cohort. Most CMV-associated TCR beta chains appeared to be HLA-restricted in a later analysis, and the HLA associations seemed to be driven largely by CMV exposure. Strong co-occurrence of HLA alleles, especially DR and DQ, made assigning TCR associations to individual alleles difficult. An earlier analysis of approximately 590 of the donors showed that most TCR beta V segments appeared in productive rearrangements either about 87% or about 30% of the time, which broadly matched IMGT annotations. A group of highly shared sequence variants was considered likely to be a technical artifact of the sequencing pipeline. A further reported finding was that TCR beta sequences accurately predicted the HLA-A and HLA-B alleles for most subjects in the first cohort. The classifier was reported to diagnose cytomegalovirus status with high specificity and sensitivity in both the original cohort and the validation cohort. Specific HLA alleles were associated with 15,000 to 20,000 TCR beta sequences at a false discovery rate of 0.05 in a later analysis. For the cohort, immune exposure information was limited to CMV serostatus. Compared with the approximately 670-donor mean, donors in an Asian-associated ancestry cluster had fewer N-insertions in productive TCRs, according to a later genetic analysis. Presence/absence analyses assumed roughly uniform sequencing depth across donors, an assumption that may not hold.

Library preparation used the immunoSEQ multiplex PCR assay. For the multiplex PCR, a mixture combining 60 forward primers for TCR Vbeta segments and 13 reverse primers for TCR Jbeta segments was used. Amplification of the CDR3 region of rearranged TCR beta genes was performed with a multiplex PCR assay on genomic DNA. The amplified TCR beta libraries were sequenced on the Illumina HiSeq System as 87-base-pair reads. The paper's data handling went like this. Across the 670 or so repertoires, a later analysis counted tens of millions of unique TCR beta chains, roughly 11 million of which were shared by at least two donors. A nearest-neighbor algorithm error-corrected the raw reads and collapsed the reads into unique sequences, merging closely related sequences to remove PCR and sequencing errors. V, D and J gene segments were assigned by aligning CDR3 sequences to IMGT reference sequences. For a sequence to be retained, a match of at least six nucleotides was required to both a V gene segment and a J gene segment. Rearrangements were called productive when the CDR3 lacked stop codons and stayed in frame with V and J; all others were non-productive. CDR3 was defined according to IMGT convention as the region running from the second conserved V-encoded cysteine to the conserved J-encoded phenylalanine. The earlier analysis of more than 450 of the donors excluded sequences that lacked an unambiguous match to a single V gene segment. In an earlier analysis of 587 of the donors, V segments were called functional above 56.7% productive rearrangements and were called segregating when the between-donor standard deviation exceeded 5%. A statistical classification framework was built to diagnose cytomegalovirus status from the catalog of TCR beta chain sequences. V and J gene assignment, in a later analysis, came from comparing TCR nucleotide sequences with IMGT/GENE-DB human TR gene sequences. The TCRdist pipeline was used in a later analysis to assign CDR3 sequences and most-parsimonious VDJ recombination scenarios. In a later analysis, every TCR beta chain was defined by the combination of its CDR3 amino acid sequence and its V-gene family, and reads without a unique V-gene family were dropped. A later analysis removed roughly 590 highly shared, low-generation-probability nucleotide sequences to deal with suspected cross-contamination and a sequencing artifact. For each public chain, a later analysis derived a clonal expansion index from normalized ranks of inferred template counts within each repertoire. In a later analysis, generation probabilities were computed using a VDJ recombination model fitted to out-of-frame rearrangements, and the results were checked against IGoR. A later analysis scored TCR-TCR, TCR-HLA and TCR-CMV co-occurrence with hypergeometric tests, applying a repertoire-size bias correction to TCR pairs. To estimate false discovery rates, a later analysis permuted the HLA or CMV assignments 20 times. In a later analysis, co-occurring TCRs were grouped using DBSCAN, and TCRdist sequence similarity was added for clustering within HLA-allele-positive subsets. Repertoires with fewer than 30,000 or more than 120,000 public chains were left out of co-occurrence clustering, as were several repertoires with anomalous nucleotide sharing. TCRdb holds this immuneACCESS table with in-frame rearrangements only. Some clones are missing; in checked studies, unresolved V genes explain under half, and the rest has no known cause. The DNA was the basis for D and trimming; V, J and clone size are from that table. The sample table holds about 160,000 clones, of which around 76% were seen once. The ten biggest clones cover roughly 1.6% of the sample.

The chain joins TRBV28 to TRBJ2-5; TRBD1 might be the D gene, on 5 matching bases. The origin of this receptor is a middle-aged man in good health and CMV-seronegative. Sequenced sample: PBMCs. The CDR3 corresponds to CASSSTRGTETQYF. The DNA is TGTGCCAGCAGTTCCACAAGGGGAACGGAGACCCAGTACTTC.